This T cell receptor beta chain derives from a study of CD8+CD57+ T cells in acquired aplastic anemia. About the research overall: Each DNA sample taken from sorted CD4+ and CD8+ cells came to 3 to 4 ug on average. Among healthy donors, CD4+ cells averaged approximately 11 million reads.

This clonotype appeared many times. Its cognate antigen is unknown. CDR3 and TCR beta VDJ profiling relied on genomic DNA as the template. Each CDR3 protein is one row after TCRdb ran MiXCR on the reads. The profile shows about 110,000 distinct CDR3 sequences, 40% to 60% of them singletons. Study outcomes and limitations: Sharing between patients and controls was observed for about 27 CD8+ CDR3 sequences.

The V gene end was trimmed by 5 bases and the J gene end by 2 bases; junction bases not matched to a gene: 2. Germline V gene sequence: CDR1 SGHTA, CDR2 FQGNSA. The CDR3 is 13 residues long. The chain has TRBV7-2 and TRBJ1-2; 7 bases are shared with TRBD1. Sequenced material: sorted CD4+, CD8+, or CD8+CD57+ T cells (not recorded which) from PBMCs. The receptor was isolated from a human donor in good health, serving as a control. This CDR3 is CASSNRGNYGYTF. CDR3 coding DNA: TGTGCCAGCAGCAACAGGGGCAACTATGGCTACACCTTC.